This is a list of T cell receptor beta chains from one sample in a study of human T cells and chemical hapten exposure. TCRdb re-called the RACE reads through MiXCR, storing one row per CDR3 protein. The sample has roughly 40,000 distinct CDR3 sequences; around 9% are singletons. Sequenced material: whole blood, taken in connection with sensitization to the hapten diphenylcyclopropenone (DPC). The origin of the receptors is a woman aged 40-49 years with alopecia areata. Some clones in this sample may be carry-over from other donors' samples. The CDR3 runs from the conserved cysteine through the conserved F or W. Fields, in order: J gene, V gene, D gene, clone size, CDR3 protein, CDR3 DNA. A D gene is named only where the DNA matches it firmly. The size entry gives once, few or many counts, or a class when the clone is expanded.

>TRBJ1-1|TRBV29-1|-|many
CSVETWEAFF
TGCAGCGTTGAAACATGGGAAGCTTTCTTT
>TRBJ2-1|TRBV9|-|many
CASSSKVPGTFNPRINEQFF
TGTGCCAGCAGCTCAAAGGTTCCGGGCACGTTCAACCCGCGCATCAATGAGCAGTTCTTC
>TRBJ1-4|TRBV4-3|-|few
CASSQAAGGNEKLFF
TGCGCCAGCAGCCAAGCGGCCGGGGGGAATGAAAAACTGTTTTTT
>TRBJ1-5|TRBV15|-|many
CATSSPKGSGSNQPQHF
TGTGCCACCAGCAGTCCGAAGGGGTCGGGTAGCAATCAGCCCCAGCATTTT
>TRBJ1-5|TRBV2|-|many
CASREPVSNQPQHF
TGTGCCAGCCGGGAGCCGGTAAGCAATCAGCCCCAGCATTTT
>TRBJ2-1|TRBV7-8|-|many
CASSFTPGIYNEQFF
TGTGCCAGCAGCTTTACGCCGGGAATCTACAATGAGCAGTTCTTC
>TRBJ1-5|TRBV7-6|-|few
CASSLEQGNQPQHF
TGTGCCAGCAGCTTAGAACAGGGAAATCAGCCCCAGCATTTT
>TRBJ1-5|TRBV10-3|-|many
CAIRGQDNQPQHF
TGTGCCATCAGAGGGCAGGACAATCAGCCCCAGCATTTT
>TRBJ1-5|TRBV7-2|TRBD1|few
CASSLAWTGANNQPQHF
TGTGCCAGCAGCTTAGCCTGGACAGGGGCCAACAATCAGCCCCAGCATTTT
>TRBJ1-1|TRBV18|TRBD1|few
CASSRPSGQVRGEAFF
TGTGCCAGCTCACGCCCTTCGGGACAGGTCAGGGGTGAAGCTTTCTTT
>TRBJ2-1|TRBV6-2/TRBV6-3|-|many
CASSYSNWQGQFF
TGTGCCAGCAGTTACTCGAATTGGCAGGGGCAGTTCTTC
>TRBJ2-7|TRBV12-3/TRBV12-4|TRBD1|many
CASSNRGPYEQYF
TGTGCCAGCAGTAACAGGGGTCCCTACGAGCAGTACTTC
>TRBJ2-2|TRBV30|-|many
CAWSVRVRDTGELFF
TGTGCCTGGAGTGTACGGGTTAGGGACACCGGGGAGCTGTTTTTT
>TRBJ1-2|TRBV18|-|many
CASSPEVGYTF
TGTGCCAGCTCACCCGAGGTTGGCTACACCTTC
>TRBJ1-5|TRBV20-1|TRBD1|many
CSASDRDSNQPQHF
TGCAGTGCTAGCGACAGGGATAGCAATCAGCCCCAGCATTTT
>TRBJ2-7|TRBV6-6|TRBD1|many
CASSSRDRGTYEQYF
TGTGCCAGCAGTTCCCGGGACAGGGGTACCTACGAGCAGTACTTC
>TRBJ2-1|TRBV20-1|TRBD2|few
CSGRLAGGSEQFF
TGCAGTGGACGACTAGCGGGGGGATCGGAGCAGTTCTTC
>TRBJ2-3|TRBV30|TRBD2|many
CAWGGLAGGQDTQYF
TGTGCCTGGGGCGGACTAGCGGGGGGGCAAGATACGCAGTATTTT
>TRBJ2-1|TRBV29-1|-|many
CSVRALLRDNEQFF
TGCAGCGTTAGGGCACTACTTCGGGACAATGAGCAGTTCTTC
>TRBJ2-2|TRBV18|-|many
CASSPIGGDTGELFF
TGTGCCAGCTCACCAATCGGGGGAGACACCGGGGAGCTGTTTTTT
>TRBJ2-1|TRBV3-1|-|many
CASSTTGTDRFF
TGTGCCAGCAGCACCACCGGGACCGACCGTTTCTTC
>TRBJ2-4|TRBV5-4|-|many
CASSLVYLGDRSLAKNIQYF
TGTGCCAGCAGCTTGGTATATCTCGGCGACAGGTCGCTAGCCAAAAACATTCAGTACTTC
>TRBJ2-7|TRBV6-2/TRBV6-3|TRBD1|medium-sized
CASKIGQGASDEQYF
TGTGCCAGCAAAATAGGACAGGGGGCTTCGGACGAGCAGTACTTC
>TRBJ2-7|TRBV4-3|-|many
CASSTTHRVGEQYF
TGCGCCAGCAGCACAACCCACAGGGTTGGTGAGCAGTACTTC
>TRBJ2-7|TRBV12-3/TRBV12-4|-|many
CASTRRTHLVYEQYF
TGTGCCAGCACCCGCCGAACGCACCTAGTCTACGAGCAGTACTTC